Sequencing of this T cell receptor (beta chain) was carried out in a study of T cell responses to AZD1222 COVID-19 vaccine. Whole-study findings and limits: Donors were mostly white British, more females; clonal diversity possibly underestimated. The study identified only five to seven AZD1222 recipients as seropositive at baseline. Of spike-specific TCRs, nearly half reportedly target regions left unmutated in variants. Spike-specific TCR breadth and depth grew following two AZD1222 doses.

The data were produced by immunoSEQ multiplex PCR, yet TCRdb's version contains in-frame clones alone and is incomplete. The sample shows about 150,000 clones, 90% to 95% of them seen only once. The CDR3 spans 13 residues. V dropped 7 bases and J dropped 7 bases, with 14 bases sitting between them. In germline, CDR1 is SGHTA, CDR2 FQGNSA. This clone is a singleton in its sample. Antigen: not known. The material was peripheral blood, obtained 28 days after the second AZD1222 dose. The receptor's source is an adult who received the AZD1222 COVID-19 vaccine. The chain recombines TRBV7-2 with TRBJ1-5; the D gene is possibly TRBD1 (6 bases). The CDR3 nucleotides are TGTGCCAGCACCCAAGGGGGGATCCAGCCCCAGCATTTT. Encoded protein: CASTQGGIQPQHF.